This TCR beta chain stems from a study of T cell responses to AZD1222 COVID-19 vaccine. Broader study findings: Seropositivity was recorded at baseline in only a handful of AZD1222 recipients. Clonal diversity was possibly underestimated, and the donors were mostly white British, with more females. Epitopes outside B.1.351 and B.1.1.7 mutated regions reportedly drew nearly half of spike TCRs.

As for this clone: The antigen is not known.

The V gene's germline CDR1 is SGHTA and CDR2 FQGNSA. The CDR3 extends over 16 amino acids. With 0 bases removed from V and 7 bases from J, the gap between germline ends came to 16 bases. Data came from immunoSEQ multiplex PCR; TCRdb stores just in-frame clones and leaves some out. The sample has under 150,000 clones, roughly 90% seen once; the top ten hold 1.5% to 2%. Combined were second doses at about 4 or about 12 weeks. The TCR comes from an adult who received the AZD1222 COVID-19 vaccine. The source was peripheral blood, collected 28 days after the second AZD1222 dose. The V gene is TRBV7-2, the J gene TRBJ2-1, with a weak D call TRBD2 (6 bases). The CDR3 DNA sequence: TGTGCCAGCAGCTTAGCTAGCGGTCGTTTACGGAATGAGCAGTTCTTC. This translates into CASSLASGRLRNEQFF.